This TCR beta chain originates from a study of T cells in women clearing cervical HPV infection. Sequencing used immunoSEQ multiplex PCR; TCRdb keeps in-frame clones, though not all of them. This sample's table reports some 46,000 clones. Sample: blood buffy coat. The TCR was taken from a woman aged 18 to 69 with a cervical HPV16 infection that either progressed to CIN3+ or cleared (not recorded which).

CDR3: CASSLARGSDEQYF. The sequenced CDR3 bases are TGTGCCAGCAGCTTAGCTCGGGGATCCGACGAG. The chain couples TRBV11-2 to TRBJ2-7, with TRBD2 as a possible D gene (5 bases). From the germline J gene comes the end of the CDR3, since the read stops 3 residues before it. The CDR3 consists of 14 residues. Trimming removed 1 base at V and 5 bases at J, with 12 bases between. CDR1 SGHAT and CDR2 FQNNGV come from the germline V gene.